This T cell receptor (beta chain) was found in a study of cytomegalovirus exposure and HLA in healthy donors. General study points: CMV serostatus was the only recorded immune exposure for donors. One variant, a missense change in DCLRE1C, was linked in a later analysis to TCR beta V- and J-gene trimming.

Primers for the PCR totalled 60 Vbeta and 13 Jbeta. The protocol was immunoSEQ multiplex PCR, while the TCRdb copy is restricted to in-frame clones and leaves out a portion. The sample has approximately 20,000 clones. This CDR3 has 16 amino acids. J lost 4 bases, V lost 0 bases, and 6 bases had no gene match. Germline assignment: CDR1 LGHNA and CDR2 YNFKEQ. Notes on this clone: Its antigen is not identified.

The clonotype comes from a man aged 55 to 70 in good health and CMV-seropositive. This sequence joins TRBV4-2 and TRBJ2-1; 7 bases agree with TRBD2. Sequenced material: PBMCs. The CDR3 bases are TGTGCCAGCAGCCAAGACAGTAGCGGGTGGTACAATGAGCAGTTCTTC. It specifies CASSQDSSGWYNEQFF.